The clone carrying this TCR beta chain was observed a single time. Its cognate antigen is unknown. Both 60 Vbeta primers and 13 Jbeta primers went into the PCR. Sequenced by immunoSEQ multiplex PCR; TCRdb stores in-frame clones only, minus some. The sample carries 130,000 to 150,000 clones, roughly 80% recorded once. The data originate from a study of cytomegalovirus exposure and HLA in healthy donors. The study, taken as a whole, reports: Per a later analysis, roughly 17,000 TCR beta sequences showed association with HLA alleles at 0.05 false discovery rate. TCR beta V- and J-gene trimming was later associated with a missense DCLRE1C variant.

The receptor was derived from a male donor in good health and CMV-seronegative. The specimen sequenced was PBMCs.

The CDR3 reads CASSLVGLAGAGIQETQYF. The CDR3 region has the DNA TGTGCCAGCAGCTTAGTAGGTCTAGCGGGGGCCGGAATCCAAGAGACCCAGTACTTC. The chain carries TRBV11-2 and TRBJ2-5; 10 bases align to TRBD2. V lost 1 base, J lost 1 base, and 12 bases stayed unmatched. The V gene's germline CDR1 is SGHAT and CDR2 FQNNGV. The CDR3 contains 19 residues.